The sample holds one count of the clone carrying this T cell receptor (beta chain). Its antigen remains unidentified. The source of the sample is a study of shared clonotypes between healthy human individuals. In the study overall: Each donor had three CD4 naive, three CD4 memory, two CD8 naive and one CD8 memory plate.

Study-wide results and caveats: Rarefaction revealed incomplete sorted-subset sequencing despite large depth. Of the naive CD4 clonotypes, approximately 5% were shared across a handful of donors.

Genomic DNA (from each subset) was split evenly across several immunoSEQ plates. Using immunoSEQ multiplex PCR, the repertoire was profiled, and TCRdb retains in-frame clones only, with some absent. In the table there are about 2 million clones, about 94% of which are singletons. Terminally differentiated effector memory CD45RA+ cells were left out of the naive CD8 fraction, which was CD45RO-negative and positively selected for CCR7. This CDR3 contains 15 residues. V was clipped by 2 bases and J by 3 bases; unmatched bases: 4. Germline values: CDR1 SGHVS, CDR2 FNYEAQ. V is TRBV7-6 and J is TRBJ2-1; 7 bases match TRBD1. The sequenced sample was naive CD8+ T cells sorted from blood. This TCR derives from a man aged 18 to 30 in good health. CDR3 in amino acids: CASSLNRGHYNEQFF. The CDR3 DNA follows: TGTGCCAGCAGCTTAAACAGGGGCCACTACAATGAGCAGTTCTTC.